Listed below are T cell receptor beta chains from one sample, sequenced in a study of Graves' ophthalmopathy and Graves' hyperthyroidism. TCRdb used MiXCR to reprocess the multiplex PCR reads, holding one entry per CDR3 protein. The table records 300,000 to 350,000 distinct CDR3 sequences, roughly 17% of them present only once. The source material was peripheral blood. These receptors all come from an adult man with Graves' ophthalmopathy. Both conserved end residues are part of each CDR3. A D gene is named only where the DNA matches it firmly. Only part of the rows carry a size: once, few, many, or a class if the clone is expanded.

clone_size: many
j_call: TRBJ1-1
v_call: TRBV5-1
d_call: TRBD1
cdr3_nt: TGCGCCAGCAGCCCTTCCGGGACAGGGGCTGAAGCTTTCTTT
cdr3_aa: CASSPSGTGAEAFF

clone_size: NA
j_call: TRBJ1-6
v_call: TRBV6-5
d_call: NA
cdr3_nt: TGTGCCAGCAGACTCATCCAGGGTTCACCCCTCCACTTT
cdr3_aa: CASRLIQGSPLHF

clone_size: many
j_call: TRBJ1-5
v_call: TRBV20-1
d_call: NA
cdr3_nt: TGCAGTGCTAGAGAGGGGGCCCAGCCCCAGCATTTT
cdr3_aa: CSAREGAQPQHF

clone_size: many
j_call: TRBJ1-1
v_call: TRBV15
d_call: NA
cdr3_nt: TGTGCCACCAGCAGAGGCGGCGAACTCAACACTGAAGCTTTCTTT
cdr3_aa: CATSRGGELNTEAFF

clone_size: NA
j_call: TRBJ2-5
v_call: TRBV20-1
d_call: TRBD2
cdr3_nt: TGCAGTGCTAGTCGGGCTCGGGGGGAGGTTCAAGAGACCCAGTACTTC
cdr3_aa: CSASRARGEVQETQYF

clone_size: many
j_call: TRBJ2-7
v_call: TRBV20-1
d_call: NA
cdr3_nt: TGCAGTGCTAGAGATCCCCGTAGCGGAAGAAGCTCCTACGAGCAGTACTTC
cdr3_aa: CSARDPRSGRSSYEQYF

clone_size: many
j_call: TRBJ2-5
v_call: TRBV6-5
d_call: TRBD1
cdr3_nt: TGTGCCAGCAGTTACACACCACAGGGGGCCCGAGGGACCCAGTACTTC
cdr3_aa: CASSYTPQGARGTQYF

clone_size: many
j_call: TRBJ1-2
v_call: TRBV28
d_call: NA
cdr3_nt: TGTGCCAGCAGTTTACACAGTCTTAACTATGGCTACACCTTC
cdr3_aa: CASSLHSLNYGYTF

clone_size: many
j_call: TRBJ2-2
v_call: TRBV7-6
d_call: NA
cdr3_nt: TGTGCCAGCAGCTTAACTAGCCCGAGAGACACCGGGGAGCTGTTTTTT
cdr3_aa: CASSLTSPRDTGELFF

clone_size: many
j_call: TRBJ1-5
v_call: TRBV6-2/TRBV6-3
d_call: TRBD1
cdr3_nt: TGTGCCAGCAGTTCTTATCCGGGACAGTTGTATAGCAATCAGCCCCAGCATTTT
cdr3_aa: CASSSYPGQLYSNQPQHF

clone_size: NA
j_call: TRBJ1-1
v_call: TRBV6-2/TRBV6-3
d_call: TRBD1
cdr3_nt: TGTGCCAGCAGTTCGACAGGGAAGGGGACTGAAGCTTTCTTT
cdr3_aa: CASSSTGKGTEAFF

clone_size: many
j_call: TRBJ2-5
v_call: TRBV11-2
d_call: NA
cdr3_nt: TGTGCCAGCAGCCCTTCCGGGAGTTTCGAGACCCAGTACTTC
cdr3_aa: CASSPSGSFETQYF

clone_size: many
j_call: TRBJ2-5
v_call: TRBV28
d_call: TRBD1
cdr3_nt: TGTGCCACCAGAATGACAGGGATGGAGACCCAGTACTTC
cdr3_aa: CATRMTGMETQYF

clone_size: many
j_call: TRBJ2-6
v_call: TRBV6-5
d_call: NA
cdr3_nt: TGTGCCAGCCACGACCGTCCGAACGCTGGGGCCAACGTCCTGACTTTC
cdr3_aa: CASHDRPNAGANVLTF

clone_size: NA
j_call: TRBJ2-5
v_call: TRBV6-2/TRBV6-3
d_call: TRBD1
cdr3_nt: TGTGCCACCGGTGACAGGGGTCGGGAGACCCAGTACTTC
cdr3_aa: CATGDRGRETQYF

clone_size: many
j_call: TRBJ2-7
v_call: TRBV27
d_call: TRBD1
cdr3_nt: TGTGCCAGCAGCCGACCCGACAGGGTTGAGCAGTACTTC
cdr3_aa: CASSRPDRVEQYF

clone_size: many
j_call: TRBJ2-5
v_call: TRBV30
d_call: NA
cdr3_nt: TGTGCCTGGAGTGTAGAGCAAGAGACCCAGTACTTC
cdr3_aa: CAWSVEQETQYF

clone_size: many
j_call: TRBJ2-7
v_call: TRBV11-2
d_call: NA
cdr3_nt: TGTGCCAGCAGCTTACAGGGTTTGGCCTACGAGCAGTACTTC
cdr3_aa: CASSLQGLAYEQYF

clone_size: many
j_call: TRBJ1-2
v_call: TRBV27
d_call: NA
cdr3_nt: TGTGCCAGCAGCCGAGGGAATGGCTACACCTTC
cdr3_aa: CASSRGNGYTF

clone_size: many
j_call: TRBJ2-5
v_call: TRBV29-1
d_call: TRBD2
cdr3_nt: TGCAGCGTTGTCCTAGCGGGAGGAGAGACCCAGTACTTC
cdr3_aa: CSVVLAGGETQYF

clone_size: many
j_call: TRBJ1-4
v_call: TRBV20-1
d_call: NA
cdr3_nt: TGCAGTGCTAGAGAAACAACTAATGAAAAACTGTTTTTT
cdr3_aa: CSARETTNEKLFF

clone_size: many
j_call: TRBJ2-7
v_call: TRBV11-2
d_call: TRBD2
cdr3_nt: TGTGCCAGCAGCTTAGGGGTTCTTCGACTAGCGGACTACGAGCAGTACTTC
cdr3_aa: CASSLGVLRLADYEQYF

clone_size: many
j_call: TRBJ2-4
v_call: TRBV6-2/TRBV6-3
d_call: TRBD1
cdr3_nt: TGTGCCAGCAGTGACGCCGACAGGGTCGGGAACATTCAGTACTTC
cdr3_aa: CASSDADRVGNIQYF

clone_size: many
j_call: TRBJ2-5
v_call: TRBV20-1
d_call: NA
cdr3_nt: TGCAGTGCTGGGACGAAAGAGACCCAGTACTTC
cdr3_aa: CSAGTKETQYF

clone_size: many
j_call: TRBJ1-2
v_call: TRBV27
d_call: NA
cdr3_nt: TGTGCCAGCAGCTCTCCGGGACAAGGGCGGGGTGGCTACACCTTC
cdr3_aa: CASSSPGQGRGGYTF

clone_size: many
j_call: TRBJ1-1
v_call: TRBV6-2/TRBV6-3
d_call: NA
cdr3_nt: TGTGCCAGCAGACCTCAGGGGTTTGAAGCTTTCTTT
cdr3_aa: CASRPQGFEAFF

clone_size: many
j_call: TRBJ2-7
v_call: TRBV18
d_call: TRBD1
cdr3_nt: TGTGCCAGCTCGGGAGGGACAGGGGGAATGAACGAGCAGTACTTC
cdr3_aa: CASSGGTGGMNEQYF

clone_size: many
j_call: TRBJ2-5
v_call: TRBV9
d_call: NA
cdr3_nt: TGTGCCAGCAGCGTAGGTCAGGGGAATTTCCAAGAGACCCAGTACTTC
cdr3_aa: CASSVGQGNFQETQYF

clone_size: NA
j_call: TRBJ2-7
v_call: TRBV27
d_call: NA
cdr3_nt: TGTGCCAGCAGTCTCCGGCTAGCTACGGGGGTACTCTACGAGCAGTACTTC
cdr3_aa: CASSLRLATGVLYEQYF

clone_size: NA
j_call: TRBJ1-1
v_call: TRBV13
d_call: NA
cdr3_nt: TGTGCCAGCAGCAGATTCCGCATCAGGGAAGGGAACACTGAAGCTTTCTTT
cdr3_aa: CASSRFRIREGNTEAFF

clone_size: many
j_call: TRBJ2-7
v_call: TRBV7-8
d_call: TRBD1
cdr3_nt: TGTGCCAGCAGCGACCTAGGACAGGGGGCGCGAGAGCAGTACTTC
cdr3_aa: CASSDLGQGAREQYF

clone_size: many
j_call: TRBJ2-1
v_call: TRBV11-1
d_call: TRBD2
cdr3_nt: TGTGCCAGCAGCTTATTAGCGGGAGGGCTTGAGCAGTTCTTC
cdr3_aa: CASSLLAGGLEQFF

clone_size: many
j_call: TRBJ2-7
v_call: TRBV11-2
d_call: TRBD2
cdr3_nt: TGTGCCAGCAGCCAGTGGACTAGCGGAACCTACGAGCAGTACTTC
cdr3_aa: CASSQWTSGTYEQYF

clone_size: many
j_call: TRBJ1-5
v_call: TRBV20-1
d_call: NA
cdr3_nt: TGCAGTGCTAGGGGGGGACAATCTAGCAATCAGCCCCAGCATTTT
cdr3_aa: CSARGGQSSNQPQHF

clone_size: many
j_call: TRBJ1-6
v_call: TRBV6-1
d_call: NA
cdr3_nt: TGTGCCAGCACCCTCAGCTACTCTAATTCACCCCTCCACTTT
cdr3_aa: CASTLSYSNSPLHF